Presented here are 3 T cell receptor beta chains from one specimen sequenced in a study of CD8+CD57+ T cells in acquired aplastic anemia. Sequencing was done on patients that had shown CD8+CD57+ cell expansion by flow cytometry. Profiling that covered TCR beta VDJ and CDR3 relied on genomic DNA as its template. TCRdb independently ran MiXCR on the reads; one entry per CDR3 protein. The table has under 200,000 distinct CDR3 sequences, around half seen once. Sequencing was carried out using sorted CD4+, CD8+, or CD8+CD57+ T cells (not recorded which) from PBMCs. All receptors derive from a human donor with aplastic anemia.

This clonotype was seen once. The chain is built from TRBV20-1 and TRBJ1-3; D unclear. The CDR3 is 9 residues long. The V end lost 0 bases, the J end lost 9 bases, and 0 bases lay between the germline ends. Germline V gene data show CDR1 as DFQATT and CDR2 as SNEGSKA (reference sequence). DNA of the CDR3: TGCAGTGCTAGAGACACCATATATTTT. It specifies CSARDTIYF.

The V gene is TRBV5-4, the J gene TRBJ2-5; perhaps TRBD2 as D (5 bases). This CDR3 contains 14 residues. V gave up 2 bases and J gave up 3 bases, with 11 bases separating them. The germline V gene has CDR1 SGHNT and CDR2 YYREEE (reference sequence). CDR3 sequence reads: CASSFGPGKETQYF. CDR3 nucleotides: TGTGCCAGCAGCTTTGGTCCGGGAAAAGAGACCCAGTACTTC.

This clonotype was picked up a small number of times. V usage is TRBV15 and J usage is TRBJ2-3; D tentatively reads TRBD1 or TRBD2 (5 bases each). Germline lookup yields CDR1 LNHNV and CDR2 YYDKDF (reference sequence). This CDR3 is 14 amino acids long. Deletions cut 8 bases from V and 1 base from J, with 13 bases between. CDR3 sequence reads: CATRQGAGTDTQYF. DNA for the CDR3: TGTGCCACCCGGCAGGGAGCTGGCACAGATACGCAGTATTTT.